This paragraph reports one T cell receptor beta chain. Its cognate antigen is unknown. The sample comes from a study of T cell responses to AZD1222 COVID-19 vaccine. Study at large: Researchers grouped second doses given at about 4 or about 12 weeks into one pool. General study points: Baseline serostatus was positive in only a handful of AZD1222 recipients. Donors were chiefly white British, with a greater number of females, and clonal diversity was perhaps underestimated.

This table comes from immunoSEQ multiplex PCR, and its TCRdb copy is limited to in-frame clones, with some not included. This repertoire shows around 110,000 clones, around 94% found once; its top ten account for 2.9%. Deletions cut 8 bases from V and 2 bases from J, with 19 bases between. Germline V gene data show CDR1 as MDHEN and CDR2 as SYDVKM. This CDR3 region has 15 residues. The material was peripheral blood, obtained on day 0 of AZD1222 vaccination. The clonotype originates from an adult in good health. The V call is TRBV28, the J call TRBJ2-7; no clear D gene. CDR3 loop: CASPPPVTQAYEQYF. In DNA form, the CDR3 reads TGTGCCAGCCCCCCGCCCGTGACACAAGCCTACGAGCAGTACTTC.